Listed below are T cell receptor beta chains from one sample, sequenced in a study of blood T cell repertoires in COVID-19. Clones were sequenced by immunoSEQ multiplex PCR, and TCRdb holds only the in-frame ones, with some missing. The sample shows roughly 200,000 clones, 70% to 90% of them seen only once. The sample taken for sequencing was peripheral blood. The receptors stem from a young woman who had recovered from COVID-19. CDR3s include the opening cysteine and the closing phenylalanine or tryptophan. D genes are given only for firm matches. Size values are once, few and many counts, or a class for expanded clones, and some rows have none.

TRBD1 | TRBJ2-7 | . | TRBV7-8 | TGTGCCAGCAGCCCCTCCGGGACAGCGTACGAGCAGTACTTC | CASSPSGTAYEQYF
TRBD2 | TRBJ2-7 | . | TRBV19 | TGTGCCAGTAGCCCTGTCCTAGCGGGAGGACGCGAGCAGTACTTC | CASSPVLAGGREQYF
. | TRBJ2-7 | once | TRBV10-3 | TGTGCCATCAGTGATCAGGGGCCAACCGCCCTCTACGAGCAGTACTTC | CAISDQGPTALYEQYF
TRBD2 | TRBJ2-7 | . | TRBV7-8 | TGTGCCAGCAGCCGCGGGAGACTTAGCTACGAGCAGTACTTC | CASSRGRLSYEQYF
TRBD2 | TRBJ2-3 | . | TRBV10-3 | TGTGCCATCATGGGTAGGCTAGCGGGAGCGGATACGCAGTATTTT | CAIMGRLAGADTQYF
TRBD1 | TRBJ2-7 | . | TRBV28 | TGTGCCAGCGGACAGGGGGCAGGGGAGCAGTACTTC | CASGQGAGEQYF
. | TRBJ1-2 | . | TRBV4-3 | TGCGCCAGCAGCCAAGAGGGAGCAGGCGTGACTAACTATGGCTACACCTTC | CASSQEGAGVTNYGYTF
. | TRBJ2-5 | . | TRBV12-3/TRBV12-4 | TGTGCCAGCAGTTTACCGGGAGAAGAGACCCAGTACTTC | CASSLPGEETQYF
. | TRBJ1-2 | . | TRBV5-1 | TGCGCCAGCAGCTTGGCATTGGACAGCCCCTATGGCTACACCTTC | CASSLALDSPYGYTF
. | TRBJ1-1 | . | TRBV9 | TGTGCCAGCAGCCCAGGGTATTCTGAAGCTTTCTTT | CASSPGYSEAFF
TRBD1 | TRBJ1-3 | . | TRBV9 | TGTGCCAGCAGCGTTATCGGGACAGTCTCTGGAAACACCATATATTTT | CASSVIGTVSGNTIYF
. | TRBJ1-4 | medium-sized | TRBV6-5 | TGTGCCAGCAGTTACCAGGCAGGGGTTGGTAATGAAAAACTGTTTTTT | CASSYQAGVGNEKLFF
TRBD1 | TRBJ1-1 | once | TRBV6-5 | TGTGCCAGCACCTTAGGATCCGGGACAGACTATGAAGCTTTCTTT | CASTLGSGTDYEAFF
TRBD2 | TRBJ2-5 | . | TRBV15 | TGTGCCACCAGCAGAGATAGGCGGGAGGTCCCAGAGACCCAGTACTTC | CATSRDRREVPETQYF
. | TRBJ2-4 | . | TRBV7-3 | TGTGCCAGCAGTAGGGGGGGAGCCAAAAACATTCAGTACTTC | CASSRGGAKNIQYF
. | TRBJ2-7 | . | TRBV6-5 | TGTGCCAGCAGCCTCCCCCGGGGGGAGCAGTACTTC | CASSLPRGEQYF
TRBD2 | TRBJ2-7 | . | TRBV6-6 | TGTGCCAGCCTTACCCTAGCGGGAGACGAGCAGTACTTC | CASLTLAGDEQYF
TRBD2 | TRBJ2-1 | . | TRBV7-3 | TGTGCCAGCAGACTAGCGGGAGGGTCCGAGCAGTTCTTC | CASRLAGGSEQFF
. | TRBJ1-2 | . | TRBV30 | TGTGCCTGGAGTGTACGAGGCTATGGCTACACCTTC | CAWSVRGYGYTF
. | TRBJ2-7 | . | TRBV10-3 | TGTGCCATCAGTGAGTCGAGGGACTACGAGCAGTACTTC | CAISESRDYEQYF